In its sample, the clone carrying this TCR beta chain was seen many times. Its antigen remains unidentified. Trimming took 2 bases from V and 11 from J, leaving 20 bases between them. The germline V gene encodes CDR1 SGHVS and CDR2 FNYEAQ. The CDR3 runs 15 residues. The entry originates in a study of human T cells and chemical hapten exposure. Study background: The patients, most of them female, presented with alopecia areata, totalis or universalis.

TCRdb reprocessed the RACE reads with MiXCR, giving one entry per CDR3 protein. The profile covers approximately 77,000 distinct CDR3 sequences, with around 13% appearing a single time and 3.5% to 6% taken by the ten largest. The study's findings and limits: Each of the donors had alopecia, so their immune responses may not resemble those of healthy people. TCRs at a frequency above 1 in 1000 stayed unchanged with DPC sensitization.

Time point of the sample: pre-sensitization, week 0. Treatment denoted: therapeutic diphenylcyclopropenone sensitization with weekly scalp DPC. Blood draws came before every patch-test application. The rearrangement uses TRBV7-6 and TRBJ2-3; a possible D gene is TRBD1 (5 bases). The receptor's source is a woman aged 45-65 years with alopecia areata. Some clones in this sample may be carry-over from other donors' samples. Specimen: whole blood, collected in connection with sensitization to the hapten diphenylcyclopropenone (DPC). The CDR3 DNA reads as TGTGCCAGCAGCTTAAGGGGTCCGATAGCCTCGGGGCAGTATTTT. This gives the protein CASSLRGPIASGQYF.